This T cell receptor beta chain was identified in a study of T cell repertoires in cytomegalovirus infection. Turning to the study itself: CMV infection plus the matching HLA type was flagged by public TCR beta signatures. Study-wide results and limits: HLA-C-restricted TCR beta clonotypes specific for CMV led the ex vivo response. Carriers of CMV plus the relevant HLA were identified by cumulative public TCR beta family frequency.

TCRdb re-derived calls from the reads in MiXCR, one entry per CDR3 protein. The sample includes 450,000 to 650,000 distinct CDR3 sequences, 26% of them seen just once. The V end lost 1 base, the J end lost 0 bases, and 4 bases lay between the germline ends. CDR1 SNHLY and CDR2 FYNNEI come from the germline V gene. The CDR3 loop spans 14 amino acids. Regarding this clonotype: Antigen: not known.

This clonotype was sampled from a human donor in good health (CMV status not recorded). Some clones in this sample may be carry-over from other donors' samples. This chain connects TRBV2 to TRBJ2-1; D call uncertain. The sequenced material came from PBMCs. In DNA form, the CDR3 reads TGTGCCAGCAGTGAAGGCGCCTCCTACAATGAGCAGTTCTTC. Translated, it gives CASSEGASYNEQFF.